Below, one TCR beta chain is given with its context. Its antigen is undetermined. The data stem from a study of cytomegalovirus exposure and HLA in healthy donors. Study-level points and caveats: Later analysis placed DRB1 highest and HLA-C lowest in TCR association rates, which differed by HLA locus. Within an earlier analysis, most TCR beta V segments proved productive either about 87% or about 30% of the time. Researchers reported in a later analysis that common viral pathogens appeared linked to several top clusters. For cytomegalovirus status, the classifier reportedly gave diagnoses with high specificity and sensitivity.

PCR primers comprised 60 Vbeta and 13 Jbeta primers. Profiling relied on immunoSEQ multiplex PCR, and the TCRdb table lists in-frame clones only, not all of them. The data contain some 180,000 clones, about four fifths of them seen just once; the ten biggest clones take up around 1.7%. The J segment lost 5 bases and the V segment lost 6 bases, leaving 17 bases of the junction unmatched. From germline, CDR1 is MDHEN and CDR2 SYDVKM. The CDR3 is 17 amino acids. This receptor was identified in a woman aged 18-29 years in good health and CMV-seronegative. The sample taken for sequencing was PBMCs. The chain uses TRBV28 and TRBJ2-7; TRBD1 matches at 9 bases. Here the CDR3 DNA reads TGTGCCAGCAGACCTACAATAAGGACAGGGGAATTCGACGAGCAGTACTTC. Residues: CASRPTIRTGEFDEQYF.